This T cell receptor (beta chain) was identified in a study of a mutant IDH1 vaccine in newly diagnosed glioma. Whole-study context: Receipt of radiotherapy, temozolomide, or both preceded the study, and most received both.

With regard to this clone: The antigen remains unidentified.

Profiling relied on immunoSEQ multiplex PCR, and the TCRdb table lists in-frame clones only, not all of them. The data contain fewer than 90,000 clones, 84% of them seen just once; the ten biggest clones take up more than 10%. Time point noted: week 35, safety follow-up. It was 300 ug of mutant IDH1 20-mer peptide that made up each vaccine dose, given with topical imiquimod. The source material was PBMCs, sampled from a glioma patient whose treatment included an IDH1 peptide vaccine. This receptor was taken from a man between 18 and 35 years old with glioma.

CDR3 region: CASGSQNIQYF. The CDR3 DNA reads as TGTGCCAGCGGTAGTCAAAACATTCAGTACTTC. This chain joins TRBV5-4 and TRBJ2-4; no clear D. V was cut by 7 bases and J by 5 bases, with 7 bases left in between. Germline V lookup: CDR1 SGHNT, CDR2 YYREEE (reference sequence). The CDR3 consists of 11 residues.